This T cell receptor (beta chain) was retrieved from a study of blood T cells in healthy people across ages. Germline CDR1 reads DFQATT; CDR2 reads SNEGSKA (reference sequence). The V end was cut by 3 bases, the J end by 7 bases, with 16 bases between. The CDR3 loop spans 13 amino acids. Using a J-beta primer mix together with a sample-barcoded 5' primer, a second PCR was run for roughly 7 to 12 cycles. TCRdb analysed the 5' RACE reads with MiXCR anew, one entry per CDR3 protein. This table has 780,000 or so distinct CDR3 sequences, more than 50% appearing once. This TCR was recovered from a man in his forties in good health. This chain links TRBV20-1 with TRBJ2-7; a possible D gene is TRBD2 (6 bases). Sequenced material: blood. The chain's CDR3 is CSASLSSRGEQYF. Written as DNA, the CDR3 is TGCAGTGCTAGTCTCTCATCGCGGGGTGAGCAGTACTTC.